This T cell receptor beta chain was found in a study of beta chain features in type 1 diabetes. Study-wide results and limits: TCRB repertoires of naive, central memory and Treg cells appeared more similar among patients than among healthy donors. Type 1 diabetes patients showed a moderate but significant shortening of TCRB CDR3s in all four CD4+ subsets. High-TCR-expressing cells could be over-represented by cDNA sequencing.

TCRB transcripts that were expressed got sequenced, as all of the isolated RNA had been reverse transcribed. The method was immunoSEQ multiplex PCR; TCRdb's version includes in-frame clones alone and lacks a portion of them. Among 120,000 to 150,000 clones listed, less than 15% were seen once. Trimming left V 10 bases short and J 5 bases short, with 18 bases between. The CDR3 has 14 residues. Germline-derived CDR1 and CDR2 are LNHDA and SQIVND (reference sequence). Purity of each sorted population was above 98%. In the case of this clone: Its specificity is unknown.

The V gene is TRBV19, the J gene TRBJ1-5; D is perhaps TRBD1 (5 bases). Sequencing was performed on central memory CD4+ T cells from blood. The sequence was obtained from a man aged 18-30 years with type 1 diabetes. For the CDR3, the DNA is TGTGCCACCTGCTCGGGGGGATTTGATCAGCCCCAGCATTTT. It codes for CATCSGGFDQPQHF. The full variable domain, its missing parts supplied by reference TRBV19 and TRBJ1-5, is DGGITQSPKYLFRKEGQNVTLSCEQNLNHDAMYWYRQDPGQGLRLIYYSQIVNDFQKGDIAEGYSVSREKKESFPLTVTSAQKNPTAFYLCATCSGGFDQPQHFGDGTRLSIL.